This TCR beta chain derives from a study of CD4+ T cells in melanoma (dated by TCRdb to the early 2020s). As for the study more broadly: The study examined neoantigen-specific CD4+ T cells in human melanoma. General conclusions and limits of the study: Neoantigen-specific CD4+ T cells were reported to be correlated with the function of CD8+ T cells, macrophages and B cells. Neoantigen-specific CD4+ T cells in melanoma were reported to have a range of differentiation states.

Regarding this clone: The antigen this receptor binds is unknown. Base qualities were left out, and no much larger clone turns up one base away.

The CDR1 and CDR2 encoded by the germline V gene are LGHNA and YSLEER. Trimming at the junction amounts to 0 bases on V and 3 bases on J, and the germline ends lie 15 bases apart. The CDR3 covers 16 residues, taking in both the cysteine and the phenylalanine. Only CDR3 DNA is held: 48 bases, read in frame from base 1. The library was made by the immunoSEQ multiplex PCR assay. TCRdb mirrors the immuneACCESS table, restricted to in-frame sequences. Some clones are absent from its copies; in checked studies, under half trace to an unresolved V gene, and the reason for the others is unknown. The sample records about 120,000 clones, 92% of which are singletons. About 3.3% of the sample is in the top ten clones. The donors were people with melanoma.

The sequence was obtained from a human donor with melanoma. The rearranged segments are TRBV4-3 and TRBJ2-7, with TRBD2 tentatively as D gene (5 bases match). The sample comprised peripheral blood. The CDR3 region: CASSQDRLAPNYEQYF. The bases read TGCGCCAGCAGCCAAGATCGGCTAGCCCCGAACTACGAGCAGTACTTC.